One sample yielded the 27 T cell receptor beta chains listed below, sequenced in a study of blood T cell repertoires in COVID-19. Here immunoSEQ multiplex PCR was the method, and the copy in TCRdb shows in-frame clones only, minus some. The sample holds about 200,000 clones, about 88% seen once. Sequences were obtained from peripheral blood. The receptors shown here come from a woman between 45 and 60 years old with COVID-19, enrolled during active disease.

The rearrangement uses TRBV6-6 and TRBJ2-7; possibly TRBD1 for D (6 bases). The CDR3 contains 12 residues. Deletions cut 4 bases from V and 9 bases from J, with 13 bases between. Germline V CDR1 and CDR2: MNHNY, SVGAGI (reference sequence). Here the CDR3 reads CASSSDSLGQYV. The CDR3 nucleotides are TGTGCCAGCAGTTCGGACAGTCTAGGGCAGTACGTC.

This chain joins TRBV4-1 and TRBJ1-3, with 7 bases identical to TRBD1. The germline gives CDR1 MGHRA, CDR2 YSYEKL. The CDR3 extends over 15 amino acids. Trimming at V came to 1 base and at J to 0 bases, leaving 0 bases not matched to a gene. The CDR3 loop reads CASSQAGGSGNTIYF. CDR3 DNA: TGCGCCAGCAGCCAAGCAGGGGGCTCTGGAAACACCATATATTTT.

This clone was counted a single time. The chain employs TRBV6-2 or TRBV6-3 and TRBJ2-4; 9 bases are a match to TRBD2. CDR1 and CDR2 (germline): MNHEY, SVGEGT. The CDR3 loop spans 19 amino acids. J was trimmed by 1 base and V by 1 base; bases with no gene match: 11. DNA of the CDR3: TGTGCCAGCAGTTACTGGACTAGCGCCGCCTTGGGCGCCAAAAACATTCAGTACTTC. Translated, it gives CASSYWTSAALGAKNIQYF.

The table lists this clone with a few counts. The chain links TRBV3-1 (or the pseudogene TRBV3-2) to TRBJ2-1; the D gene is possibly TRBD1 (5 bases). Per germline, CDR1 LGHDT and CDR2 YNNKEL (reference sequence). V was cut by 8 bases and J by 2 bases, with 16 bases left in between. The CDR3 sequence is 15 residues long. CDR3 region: CASWGSGRAYNEQFF. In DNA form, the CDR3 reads TGTGCCAGCTGGGGCTCGGGCAGGGCCTACAATGAGCAGTTCTTC.

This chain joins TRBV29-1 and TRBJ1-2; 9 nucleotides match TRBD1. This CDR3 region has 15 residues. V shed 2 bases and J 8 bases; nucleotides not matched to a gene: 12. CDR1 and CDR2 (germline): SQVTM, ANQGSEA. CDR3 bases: TGCAGCGTTGAACGCCTACCGGACAGGGGTAACGGCTACACCTTC. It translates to CSVERLPDRGNGYTF.

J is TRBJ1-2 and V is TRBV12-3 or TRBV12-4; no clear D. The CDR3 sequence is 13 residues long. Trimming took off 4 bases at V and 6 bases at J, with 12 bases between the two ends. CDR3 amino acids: CASSSGGLNGYTF. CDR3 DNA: TGTGCCAGCAGTTCGGGAGGGTTGAATGGCTACACCTTC.

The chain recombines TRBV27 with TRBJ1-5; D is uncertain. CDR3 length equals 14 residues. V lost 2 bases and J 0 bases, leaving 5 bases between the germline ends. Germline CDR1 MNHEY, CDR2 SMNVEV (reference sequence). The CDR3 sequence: CASSLQASNQPQHF. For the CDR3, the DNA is TGTGCCAGCAGTTTACAGGCTAGCAATCAGCCCCAGCATTTT.

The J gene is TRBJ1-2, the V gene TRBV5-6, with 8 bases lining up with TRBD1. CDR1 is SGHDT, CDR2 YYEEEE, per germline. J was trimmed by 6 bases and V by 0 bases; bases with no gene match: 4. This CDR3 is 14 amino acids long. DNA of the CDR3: TGTGCCAGCAGCTTGGGCAGGGGGCGCGATGGCTACACCTTC. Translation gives CASSLGRGRDGYTF. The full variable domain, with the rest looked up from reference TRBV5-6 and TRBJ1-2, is DAGVTQSPTHLIKTRGQQVTLRCSPKSGHDTVSWYQQALGQGPQFIFQYYEEEERQRGNFPDRFSGHQFPNYSSELNVNALLLGDSALYLCASSLGRGRDGYTFGSGTRLTVV.

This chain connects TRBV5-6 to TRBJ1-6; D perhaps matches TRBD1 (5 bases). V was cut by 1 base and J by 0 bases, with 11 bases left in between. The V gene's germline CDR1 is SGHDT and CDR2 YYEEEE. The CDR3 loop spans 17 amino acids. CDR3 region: CASSLRQSSSYNSPLHF. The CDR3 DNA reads TGTGCCAGCAGCTTGCGACAGTCTAGCTCCTATAATTCACCCCTCCACTTT.

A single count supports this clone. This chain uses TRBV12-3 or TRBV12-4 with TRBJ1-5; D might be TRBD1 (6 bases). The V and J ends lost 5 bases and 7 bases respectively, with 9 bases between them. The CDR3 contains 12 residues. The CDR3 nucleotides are TGTGCCAGCAGTCCGAGGGGGCAGCCCCAGCATTTT. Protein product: CASSPRGQPQHF.

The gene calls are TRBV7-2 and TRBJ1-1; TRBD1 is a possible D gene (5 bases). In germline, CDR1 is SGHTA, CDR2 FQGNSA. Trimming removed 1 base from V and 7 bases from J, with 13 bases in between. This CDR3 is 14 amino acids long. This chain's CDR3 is CASSLVGQEYEAFF. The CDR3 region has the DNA TGTGCCAGCAGCTTAGTGGGGCAGGAGTATGAAGCTTTCTTT.

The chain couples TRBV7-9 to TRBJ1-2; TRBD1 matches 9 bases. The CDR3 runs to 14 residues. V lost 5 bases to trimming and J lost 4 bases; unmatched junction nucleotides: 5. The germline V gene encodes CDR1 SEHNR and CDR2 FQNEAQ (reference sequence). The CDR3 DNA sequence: TGTGCCAGCAGCCCTGGACAGGGGCCCTATGGCTACACCTTC. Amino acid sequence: CASSPGQGPYGYTF.

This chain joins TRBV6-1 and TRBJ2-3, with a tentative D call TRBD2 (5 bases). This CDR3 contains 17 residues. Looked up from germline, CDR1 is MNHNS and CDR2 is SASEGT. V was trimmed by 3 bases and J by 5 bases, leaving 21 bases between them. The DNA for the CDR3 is TGTGCCAGCAGTGATTACTTGAAACGGGGAATCTTAGATACGCAGTATTTT. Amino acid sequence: CASSDYLKRGILDTQYF.

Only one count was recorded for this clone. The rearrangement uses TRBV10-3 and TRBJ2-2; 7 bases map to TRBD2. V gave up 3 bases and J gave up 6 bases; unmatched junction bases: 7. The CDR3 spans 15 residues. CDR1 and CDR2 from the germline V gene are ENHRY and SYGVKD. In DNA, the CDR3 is TGTGCCATCAGTGACGGGGCAGGGAGGGCCGGGGAGCTGTTTTTT. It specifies CAISDGAGRAGELFF.

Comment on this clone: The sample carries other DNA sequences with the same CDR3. Here the CDR3 DNA reads TGTGCCAGCTCACCAACAGGGGCAGGAAACACCATATATTTT. This codes for CASSPTGAGNTIYF. This chain joins TRBV18 and TRBJ1-3, with 7 positions matching TRBD1. CDR3 size: 14 residues. Germline V CDR1 and CDR2: KGHSH, LQKENI. Germline trimming cut 2 bases from V and 4 bases from J; bases unmatched to any gene: 2.

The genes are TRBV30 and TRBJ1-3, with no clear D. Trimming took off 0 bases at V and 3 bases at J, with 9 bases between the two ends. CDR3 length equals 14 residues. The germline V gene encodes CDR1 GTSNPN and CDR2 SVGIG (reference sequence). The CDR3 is CAWSVSVLGNTIYF. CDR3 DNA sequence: TGTGCCTGGAGTGTAAGCGTCCTTGGAAACACCATATATTTT.

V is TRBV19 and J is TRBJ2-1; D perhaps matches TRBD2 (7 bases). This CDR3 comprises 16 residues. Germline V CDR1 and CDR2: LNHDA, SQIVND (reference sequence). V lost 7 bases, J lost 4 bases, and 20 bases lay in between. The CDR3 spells CASTLGGAAFYNEQFF. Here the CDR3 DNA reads TGTGCCAGTACCTTAGGGGGGGCGGCCTTTTACAATGAGCAGTTCTTC.

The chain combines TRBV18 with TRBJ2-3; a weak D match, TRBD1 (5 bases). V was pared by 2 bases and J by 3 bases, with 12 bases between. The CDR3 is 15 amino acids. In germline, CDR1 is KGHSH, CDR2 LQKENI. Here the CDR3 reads CASSPNLPGTDTQYF. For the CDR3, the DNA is TGTGCCAGCTCACCAAATCTCCCAGGGACAGATACGCAGTATTTT.

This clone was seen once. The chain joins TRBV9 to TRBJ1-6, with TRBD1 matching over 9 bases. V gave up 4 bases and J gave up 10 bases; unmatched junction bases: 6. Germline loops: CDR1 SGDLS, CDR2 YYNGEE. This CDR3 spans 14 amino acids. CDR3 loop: CASSKGQGGSPLHF. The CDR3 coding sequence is TGTGCCAGCAGCAAGGGACAGGGAGGATCACCCCTCCACTTT.

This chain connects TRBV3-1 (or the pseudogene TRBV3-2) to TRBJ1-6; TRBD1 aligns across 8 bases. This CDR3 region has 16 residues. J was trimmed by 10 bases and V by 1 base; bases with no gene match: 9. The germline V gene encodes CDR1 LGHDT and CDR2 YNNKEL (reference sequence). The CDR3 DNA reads TGTGCCAGCAGCCAAGGAGGGGCGACAGGGGTATCACCCCTCCACTTT. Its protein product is CASSQGGATGVSPLHF.

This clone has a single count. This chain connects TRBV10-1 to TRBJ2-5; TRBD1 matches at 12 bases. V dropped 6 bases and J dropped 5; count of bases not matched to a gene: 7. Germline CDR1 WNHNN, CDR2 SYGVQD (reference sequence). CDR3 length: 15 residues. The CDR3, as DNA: TGCGCCAGCAGCCCGGGACAGGGGGCTGGGGAGACCCAGTACTTC. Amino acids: CASSPGQGAGETQYF.

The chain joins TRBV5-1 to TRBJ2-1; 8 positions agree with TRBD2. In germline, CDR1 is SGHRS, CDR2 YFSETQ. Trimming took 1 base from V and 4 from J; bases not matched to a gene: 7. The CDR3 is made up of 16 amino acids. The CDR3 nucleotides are TGCGCCAGCAGCTTGATGGCGGGGGGACAATACAATGAGCAGTTCTTC. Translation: CASSLMAGGQYNEQFF.

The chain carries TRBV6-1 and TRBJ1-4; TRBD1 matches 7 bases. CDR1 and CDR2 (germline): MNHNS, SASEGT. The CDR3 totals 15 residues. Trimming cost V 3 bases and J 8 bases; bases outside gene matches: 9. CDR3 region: CASSETTGYFEKLFF. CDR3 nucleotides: TGTGCCAGCAGTGAGACGACAGGGTATTTCGAAAAACTGTTTTTT.

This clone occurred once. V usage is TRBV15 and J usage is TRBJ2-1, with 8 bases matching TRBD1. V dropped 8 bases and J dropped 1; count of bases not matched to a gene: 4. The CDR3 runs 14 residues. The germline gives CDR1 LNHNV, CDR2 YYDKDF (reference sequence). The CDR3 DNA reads TGTGCCACCTCGCACAGGGGGTCCTACAATGAGCAGTTCTTC. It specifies CATSHRGSYNEQFF.

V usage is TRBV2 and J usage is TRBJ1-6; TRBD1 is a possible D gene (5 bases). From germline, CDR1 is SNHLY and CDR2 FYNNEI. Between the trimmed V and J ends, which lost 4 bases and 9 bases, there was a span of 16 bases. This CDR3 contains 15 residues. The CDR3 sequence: CASSGIGGNGSPLHF. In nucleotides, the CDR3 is TGTGCCAGCAGTGGGATTGGGGGGAACGGTTCACCCCTCCACTTT.

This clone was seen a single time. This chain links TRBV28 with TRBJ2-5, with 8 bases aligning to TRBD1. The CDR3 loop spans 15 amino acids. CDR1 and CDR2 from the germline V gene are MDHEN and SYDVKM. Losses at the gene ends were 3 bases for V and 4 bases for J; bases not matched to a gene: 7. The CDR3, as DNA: TGTGCCAGCAGTTTGGGCCAGGGGGCAGGAGAGACCCAGTACTTC. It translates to CASSLGQGAGETQYF.

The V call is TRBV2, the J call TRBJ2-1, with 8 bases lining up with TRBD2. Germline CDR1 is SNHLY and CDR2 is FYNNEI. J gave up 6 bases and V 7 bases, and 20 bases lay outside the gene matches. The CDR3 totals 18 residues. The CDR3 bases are TGTGCCAGCACCATAGAGGCGGGGGGCAGTAGGGGTAGCAATGAGCAGTTCTTC. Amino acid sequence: CASTIEAGGSRGSNEQFF.